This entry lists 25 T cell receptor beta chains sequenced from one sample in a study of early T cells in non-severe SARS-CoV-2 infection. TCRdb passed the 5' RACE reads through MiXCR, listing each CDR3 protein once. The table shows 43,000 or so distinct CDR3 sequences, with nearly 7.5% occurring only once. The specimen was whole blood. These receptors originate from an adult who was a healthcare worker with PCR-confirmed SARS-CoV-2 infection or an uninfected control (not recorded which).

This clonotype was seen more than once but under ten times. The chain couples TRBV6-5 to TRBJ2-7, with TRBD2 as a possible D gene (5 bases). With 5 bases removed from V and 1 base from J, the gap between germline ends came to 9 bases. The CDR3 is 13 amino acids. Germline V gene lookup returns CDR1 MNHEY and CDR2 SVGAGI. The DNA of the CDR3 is TGTGCCAGCAGTCCCCCGGGGTCCTACGAGCAGTACTTC. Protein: CASSPPGSYEQYF.

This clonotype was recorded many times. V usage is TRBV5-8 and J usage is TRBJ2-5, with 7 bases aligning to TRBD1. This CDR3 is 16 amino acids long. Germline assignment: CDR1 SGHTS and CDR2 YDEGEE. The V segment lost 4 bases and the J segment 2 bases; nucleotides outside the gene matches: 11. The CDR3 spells CASSPGQAKKQETQYF. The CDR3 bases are TGTGCCAGCAGCCCTGGACAGGCAAAGAAACAAGAGACCCAGTACTTC.

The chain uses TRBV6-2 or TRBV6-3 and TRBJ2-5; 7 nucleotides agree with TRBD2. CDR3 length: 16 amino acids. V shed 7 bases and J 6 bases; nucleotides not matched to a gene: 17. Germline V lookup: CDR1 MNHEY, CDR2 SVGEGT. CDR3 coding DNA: TGTGCCAGCACCCCTACTTGGCCCGGGGGGTCAAAGACCCAGTACTTC. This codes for CASTPTWPGGSKTQYF.

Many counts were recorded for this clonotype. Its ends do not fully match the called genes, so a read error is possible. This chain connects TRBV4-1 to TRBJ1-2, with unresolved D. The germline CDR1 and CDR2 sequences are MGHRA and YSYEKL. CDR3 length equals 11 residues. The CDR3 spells CASSQERVLPF. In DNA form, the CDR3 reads TGCGCCAGCAGCCAAGAACGGGTATTGCCCTTC.

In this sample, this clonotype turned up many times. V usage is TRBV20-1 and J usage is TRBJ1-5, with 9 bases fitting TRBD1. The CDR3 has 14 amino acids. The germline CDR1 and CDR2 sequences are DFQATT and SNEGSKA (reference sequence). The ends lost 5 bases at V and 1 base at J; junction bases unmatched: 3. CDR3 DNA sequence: TGCAGTGCTCACAGGGGGCCGAGCAATCAGCCCCAGCATTTT. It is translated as CSAHRGPSNQPQHF.

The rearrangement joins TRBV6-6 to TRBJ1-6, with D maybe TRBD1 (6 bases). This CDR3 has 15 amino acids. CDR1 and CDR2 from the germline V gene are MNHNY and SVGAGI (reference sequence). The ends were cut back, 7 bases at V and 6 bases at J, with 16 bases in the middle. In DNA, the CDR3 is TGTGCCAGCACCTTACAGGGAAGAACTAATTCACCCCTCCACTTT. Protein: CASTLQGRTNSPLHF.

The CDR3 coding sequence is TGCAGTGCTAGGGACCGGGACAGCGTGTACGAGCAGTACTTC. Translation: CSARDRDSVYEQYF. The V and J genes are TRBV20-1 and TRBJ2-7; 7 nucleotides line up with TRBD1. Unmatched junction bases numbered 9, after V lost 3 bases and J lost 4 bases. The CDR3 covers 14 residues. Germline CDR1 reads DFQATT; CDR2 reads SNEGSKA (reference sequence).

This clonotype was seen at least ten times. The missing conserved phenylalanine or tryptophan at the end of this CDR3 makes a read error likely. CDR3 coding DNA: TGTGCCAGCTCACCGGAGGGGAAACCCCTCCACATT. Translation: CASSPEGKPLHI. The chain combines TRBV18 with TRBJ1-6, with a tentative D call TRBD1 (5 bases). The V end was cut by 3 bases, the J end by 12 bases, with 9 bases between. The CDR3 is made up of 12 amino acids. Germline CDR1 and CDR2: KGHSH and LQKENI.

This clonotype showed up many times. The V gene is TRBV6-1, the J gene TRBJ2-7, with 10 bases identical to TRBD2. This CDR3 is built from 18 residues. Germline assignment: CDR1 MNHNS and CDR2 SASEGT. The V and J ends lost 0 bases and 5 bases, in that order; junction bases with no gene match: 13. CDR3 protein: CASSEAIAGGTEIHEQYF. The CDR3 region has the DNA TGTGCCAGCAGTGAAGCAATAGCGGGGGGAACCGAGATCCACGAGCAGTACTTC.

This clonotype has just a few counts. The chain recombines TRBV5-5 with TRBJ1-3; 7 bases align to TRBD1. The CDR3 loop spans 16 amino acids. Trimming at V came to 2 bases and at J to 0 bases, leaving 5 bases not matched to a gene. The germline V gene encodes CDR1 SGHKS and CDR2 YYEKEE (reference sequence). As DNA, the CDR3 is TGTGCCAGCAGCTTATACAGGGGCAGCTCTGGAAACACCATATATTTT. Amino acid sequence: CASSLYRGSSGNTIYF. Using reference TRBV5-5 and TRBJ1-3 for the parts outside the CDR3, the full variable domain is DAGVTQSPTHLIKTRGQQVTLRCSPISGHKSVSWYQQVLGQGPQFIFQYYEKEERGRGNFPDRFSARQFPNYSSELNVNALLLGDSALYLCASSLYRGSSGNTIYFGEGSWLTVV.

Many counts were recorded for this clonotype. The CDR3 region has the DNA TGTGCCAGCAGCTACAGGTCAAACTCCTACGAGCAGTACTTC. Its translation is CASSYRSNSYEQYF. The V call is TRBV28, the J call TRBJ2-7; a weak D match, TRBD1 (5 bases). Trimming left V 6 bases short and J 0 bases short, with 12 bases between. Germline loops: CDR1 MDHEN, CDR2 SYDVKM. The CDR3 length is 14 residues.

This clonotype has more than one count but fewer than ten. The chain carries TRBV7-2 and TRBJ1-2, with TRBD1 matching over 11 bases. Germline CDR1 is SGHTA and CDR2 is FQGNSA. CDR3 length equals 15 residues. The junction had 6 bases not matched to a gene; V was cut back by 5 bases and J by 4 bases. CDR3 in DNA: TGTGCCAGCAGCCCCGGGACAGGGGGAGGCTATGGCTACACCTTC. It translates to CASSPGTGGGYGYTF.

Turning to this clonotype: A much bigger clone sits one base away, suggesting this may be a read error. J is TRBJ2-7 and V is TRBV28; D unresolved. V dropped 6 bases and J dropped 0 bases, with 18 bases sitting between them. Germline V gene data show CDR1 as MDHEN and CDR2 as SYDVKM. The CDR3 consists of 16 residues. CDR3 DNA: TGTGCCAGCAGGTCATCCTGGCGAGTATGCTCCTACGAGCAGTACTTC. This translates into CASRSSWRVCSYEQYF.

CDR3 nucleotide sequence: TGTGCCAGCAGCTTTGACAGAAACTATGGCTACACCTTC. Amino acid sequence: CASSFDRNYGYTF. The chain has TRBV7-2 and TRBJ1-2, with D tentatively TRBD1 (5 bases). The V gene's germline CDR1 is SGHTA and CDR2 FQGNSA. V lost 3 bases, J lost 2 bases, and 7 bases lay in between. There are 13 residues in the CDR3.

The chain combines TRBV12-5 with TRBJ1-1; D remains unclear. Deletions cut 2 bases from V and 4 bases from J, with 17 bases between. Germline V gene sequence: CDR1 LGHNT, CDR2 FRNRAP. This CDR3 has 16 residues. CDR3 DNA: TGTGCTAGTGGTTTGATCACCGGGCCTCAGACCACTGAAGCTTTCTTT. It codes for CASGLITGPQTTEAFF.

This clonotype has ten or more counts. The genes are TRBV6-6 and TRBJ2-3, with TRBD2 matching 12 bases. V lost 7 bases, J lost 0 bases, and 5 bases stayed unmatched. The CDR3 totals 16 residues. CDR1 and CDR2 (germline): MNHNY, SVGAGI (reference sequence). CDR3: CASILGLAGSTDTQYF. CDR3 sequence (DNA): TGTGCCAGCATCTTGGGACTAGCGGGCAGCACAGATACGCAGTATTTT.

The CDR3 protein is CASSPRQSLNTEAFF. The CDR3 DNA follows: TGTGCCAGCAGCCCACGACAATCCCTGAACACTGAAGCTTTCTTT. This chain links TRBV5-8 with TRBJ1-1; unclear D gene. The germline V gene encodes CDR1 SGHTS and CDR2 YDEGEE. The germline V and J ends were trimmed by 4 bases and 0 bases, with 13 bases remaining between them. This CDR3 has 15 residues.

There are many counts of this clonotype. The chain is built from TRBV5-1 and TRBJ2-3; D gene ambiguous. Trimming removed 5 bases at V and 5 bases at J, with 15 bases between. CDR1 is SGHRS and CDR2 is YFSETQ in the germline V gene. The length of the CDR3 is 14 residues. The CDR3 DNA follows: TGCGCCAGCAGTGATCTAGGGATTGGAGATACGCAGTATTTT. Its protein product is CASSDLGIGDTQYF.

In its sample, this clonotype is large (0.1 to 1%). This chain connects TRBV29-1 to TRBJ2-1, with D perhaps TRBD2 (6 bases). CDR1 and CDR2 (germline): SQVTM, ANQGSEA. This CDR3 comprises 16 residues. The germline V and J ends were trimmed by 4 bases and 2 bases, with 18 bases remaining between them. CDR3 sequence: CSVVGGRGTTYNEQFF. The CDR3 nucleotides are TGCAGCGTTGTGGGGGGTAGGGGCACGACCTACAATGAGCAGTTCTTC.

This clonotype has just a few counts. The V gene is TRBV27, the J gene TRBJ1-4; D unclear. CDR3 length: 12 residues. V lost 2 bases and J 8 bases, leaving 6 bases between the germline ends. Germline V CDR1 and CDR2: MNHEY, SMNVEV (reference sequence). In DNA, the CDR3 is TGTGCCAGCAGTTTAGCAGGAGAAAAACTGTTTTTT. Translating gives CASSLAGEKLFF.

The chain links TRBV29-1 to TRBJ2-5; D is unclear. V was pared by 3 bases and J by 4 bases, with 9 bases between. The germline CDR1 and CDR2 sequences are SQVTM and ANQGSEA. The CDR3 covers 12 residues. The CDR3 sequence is CSVEGLVETQYF. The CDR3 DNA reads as TGCAGCGTTGAGGGTTTAGTAGAGACCCAGTACTTC.

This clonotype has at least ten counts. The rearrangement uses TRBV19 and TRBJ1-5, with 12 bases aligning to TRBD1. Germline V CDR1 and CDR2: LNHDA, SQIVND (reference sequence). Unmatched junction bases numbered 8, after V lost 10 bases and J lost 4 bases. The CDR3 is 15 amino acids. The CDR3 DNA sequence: TGTGCCACAGGCGGGACAGGGGGCGAGAATCAGCCCCAGCATTTT. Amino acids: CATGGTGGENQPQHF.

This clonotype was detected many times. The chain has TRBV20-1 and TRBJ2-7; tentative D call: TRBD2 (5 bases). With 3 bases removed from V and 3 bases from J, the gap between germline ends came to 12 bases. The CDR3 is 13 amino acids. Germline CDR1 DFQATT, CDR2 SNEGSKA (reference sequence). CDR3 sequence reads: CSASRAVGYEQYF. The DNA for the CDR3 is TGCAGTGCTAGTAGAGCGGTGGGCTACGAGCAGTACTTC.

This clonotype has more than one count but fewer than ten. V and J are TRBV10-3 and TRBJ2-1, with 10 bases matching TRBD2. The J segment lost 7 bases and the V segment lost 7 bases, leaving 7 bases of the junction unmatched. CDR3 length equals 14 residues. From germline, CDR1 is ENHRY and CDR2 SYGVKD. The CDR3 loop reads CAIISGGTHNEQFF. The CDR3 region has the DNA TGTGCCATCATTAGCGGGGGGACTCATAATGAGCAGTTCTTC.

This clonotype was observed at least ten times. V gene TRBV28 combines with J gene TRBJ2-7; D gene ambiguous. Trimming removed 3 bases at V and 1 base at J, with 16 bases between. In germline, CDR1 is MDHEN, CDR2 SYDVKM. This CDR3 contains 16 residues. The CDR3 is CASSFRWGVRSYEQYF. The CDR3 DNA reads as TGTGCCAGCAGTTTTCGATGGGGTGTTCGTTCCTACGAGCAGTACTTC.